This entry describes one T cell receptor (beta chain). Its antigen target is currently unknown. Base-call qualities are not available, and no considerably larger clone is one nucleotide away. To sequence the TCRbeta CDR3 region, genomic DNA was isolated from the sorted cells. The immunoSEQ Assay was used to sequence the TCRbeta CDR3 regions. In its TCRdb copy, this immuneACCESS table keeps in-frame sequences only and misses some clones. Where compared with another copy, unresolved V genes explain less than half of these, and the others have no known cause. This sample has 20,000 to 30,000 clones in its table, and roughly 91% of those were observed once. The ten largest account for almost 50% of the sample. The trial excluded patients who had a history of autoimmune disease or were on systemic immunosuppression. Peripheral blood for TCR sequencing was drawn from every dose cohort at baseline, at cycle 4 day 1 and at cycle 7 day 1. Samples were obtained from an open-label, multicenter, first-in-human phase I dose-escalation trial of ivuxolimab. The trial enrolled adults with locally advanced or metastatic head and neck squamous cell, hepatocellular, melanoma or renal cell carcinoma. Before TCR sequencing, CD4+ and CD8+ T cells were separately sorted from peripheral blood.

V is reduced by 1 base and J by 0 bases, leaving a spacing of 7 bases between them. Reading from cysteine to phenylalanine, the CDR3 counts 15 amino acids. The CDR3 DNA has 45 bases and is translated from base 1. CDR1 is given as PRHDT and CDR2 as FYEKMQ, both from the germline V gene (reference sequence). This sample was taken from a study of OX40 agonist ivuxolimab in advanced cancers. Concerning the study at large: Ivuxolimab, which targeted the costimulatory receptor OX40 (CD134), was an agonistic, fully human IgG2 monoclonal antibody. A male proportion of nearly 85% and a mean age of 60 years, ranging from about 20 to 79, were recorded for the dose-escalation cohort. The point of sequencing TCRbeta in the periphery was to test whether ivuxolimab changed TCR sequence diversity and drove clonal T-cell expansion. Three dose-escalation patients achieved partial responses, one with hepatocellular carcinoma and two with cutaneous melanoma. Intravenous ivuxolimab was administered to patients every 2 weeks at six dose levels: 0.01, 0.1, 0.3, 1.5, 3 and 10 mg/kg. Of the approximately 54 patients in dose escalation, approximately 20 had hepatocellular carcinoma, some 15 had melanoma, 9 had renal cell carcinoma and 9 had head and neck cancer. Patients were allowed to have had prior anti-PD-1, anti-PD-L1 or anti-CTLA-4 therapy, and around 37% of the dose-escalation patients had previously received checkpoint inhibitors. The monotherapy dose-escalation portion (N ≈ 52 patients) of the phase I ivuxolimab trial is reported in the paper. The paper as a whole reports these results and caveats: Low levels of normalized T-cell clonal expansion were also seen in some patients who did not respond. Clonal expansion of both CD4+ and CD8+ blood T cells was observed from baseline to week 6 at doses 0.1 to 3.0 mg/kg. After ivuxolimab, CD8+ T cells had more expanded clones than CD4+ T cells on average. In the 0.1-3.0 mg/kg groups, partial responders were among the patients with the lowest normalized peripheral clonal expansion, particularly in CD8+ T cells. The antigen specificity of the peripheral T cells that underwent clonal expansion was not determined.

The clonotype comes from an adult with an advanced solid tumor such as melanoma, head and neck, liver or kidney cancer. The sequences come from CD4+ or CD8+ T cells sorted from blood, collected in a trial of the OX40 agonist ivuxolimab. The sequence is built from TRBV13 and TRBJ2-1; the D gene assignment is ambiguous. The DNA sequence follows: TGTGCCAGCAGCTTAGCGATTAGCTCCTACAATGAGCAGTTCTTC. Translated, this gives CASSLAISSYNEQFF.